This TCR beta chain comes out of a study of blood T cell repertoires in COVID-19. Looked up from germline, CDR1 is GTSNPN and CDR2 is SVGIG (reference sequence). V lost 1 base, J lost 7 bases, and 16 bases lay in between. This CDR3 spans 14 amino acids. The method was immunoSEQ multiplex PCR; TCRdb's version includes in-frame clones alone and lacks a portion of them. The profile shows a few hundred thousand clones, approximately 89% of them singletons. The origin of this receptor is a woman between 45 and 65 years old who had recovered from COVID-19. The source material was peripheral blood. The V gene is TRBV30, the J gene TRBJ1-2, with TRBD1 as a possible D gene (6 bases). CDR3 nucleotide sequence: TGTGCCTGGAGTGCGGGGGGCTTATACTCTGGCTACACCTTC. Protein sequence: CAWSAGGLYSGYTF.